These 4 T cell receptor beta chains were sequenced from one sample in a study of CD8+ T cells in alopecia areata. Following RNA extraction, reverse transcription yielded cDNA that acted as the sequencing template. Some clones are missing from TCRdb's copy, which holds only in-frame ones; the method was immunoSEQ multiplex PCR. The data hold 130,000 or so clones, with 70% to 90% observed a single time. Treatment meaning: oral pan-JAK inhibitor, 5-10 mg twice daily. The sample here was CD8+ T cells sorted from blood, taken at week 4, from a patient treated with tofacitinib. The receptors were gathered from a human donor with alopecia areata.

The V and J genes are TRBV13 and TRBJ2-7; 8 nucleotides agree with TRBD1. Germline CDR1 reads PRHDT; CDR2 reads FYEKMQ (reference sequence). After removal of 3 bases from V and 2 bases from J, the junction contained 6 bases not matched to a gene. The CDR3 runs 15 residues. DNA for the CDR3: TGTGCCAGCAGCTTTCAGGGGGCTGTGCCCTACGAGCAGTACTTC. Encoded protein: CASSFQGAVPYEQYF.

The V and J genes are TRBV13 and TRBJ2-1; TRBD2 agrees at 9 bases. The CDR3 covers 16 residues. The trim removed 5 bases at V and 3 bases at J, leaving 8 bases unmatched. From germline, CDR1 is PRHDT and CDR2 FYEKMQ (reference sequence). Here the CDR3 DNA reads TGTGCCAGCAGCCAGCGAGGGACTAGCCACTACAATGAGCAGTTCTTC. Translated: CASSQRGTSHYNEQFF.

This sequence joins TRBV7-3 and TRBJ1-4; D uncertain. The CDR3 loop spans 15 amino acids. Trimming removed 1 base from V and 1 base from J, with 7 bases in between. The V gene's germline CDR1 is SGHTA and CDR2 FQGTGA. The chain's CDR3 is CASSLNDRTNEKLFF. CDR3 coding DNA: TGTGCCAGCAGCTTAAACGATAGAACTAATGAAAAACTGTTTTTT.

The chain carries TRBV29-1 and TRBJ2-7; D might be TRBD2 (6 bases). CDR1 and CDR2 from the germline V gene are SQVTM and ANQGSEA. V lost 2 bases and J 6 bases, leaving 11 bases between the germline ends. The CDR3 totals 12 residues. The CDR3 loop reads CSVEIGSAEQYF. The CDR3 bases are TGCAGCGTTGAAATCGGGAGTGCCGAGCAGTACTTC.